This T cell receptor (beta chain) was profiled in a study of PD-L1 blockade in urothelial cancer. Study-level information: The study recovered a median of around 130,000 T cells per blood sample.

V was shortened by 4 bases and J by 1 base, with 10 bases between the two germline ends. Germline loops: CDR1 KGHSY, CDR2 FQNENV. The CDR3 contains 14 residues. Each patient contributed between 1 and 8 total time points of blood mononuclear cells, pretreatment and during treatment. TCRdb keeps only in-frame clones here, not all; method: immunoSEQ multiplex PCR. The table has 44,000 or so clones, around 80% seen once. Material: PBMCs, obtained around atezolizumab (anti-PD-L1) treatment. This clonotype was obtained from a man between 65 and 85 years old with urothelial cancer. The chain has TRBV16 and TRBJ1-1; D ambiguous. The CDR3 bases are TGTGCCAGCAGCCCCCTGGGAGGGAACACTGAAGCTTTCTTT. This codes for CASSPLGGNTEAFF.